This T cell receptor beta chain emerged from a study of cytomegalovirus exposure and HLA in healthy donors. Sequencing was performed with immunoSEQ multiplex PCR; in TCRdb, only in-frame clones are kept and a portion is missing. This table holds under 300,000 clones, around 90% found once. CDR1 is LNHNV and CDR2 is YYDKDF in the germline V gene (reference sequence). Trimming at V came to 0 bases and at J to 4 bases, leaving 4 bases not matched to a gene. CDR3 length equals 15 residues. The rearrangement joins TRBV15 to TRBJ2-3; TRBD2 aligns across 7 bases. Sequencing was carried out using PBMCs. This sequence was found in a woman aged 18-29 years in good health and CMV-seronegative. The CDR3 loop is CATSREKRGADTQYF. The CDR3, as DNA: TGTGCCACCAGCAGAGAGAAGCGGGGCGCAGATACGCAGTATTTT.